The present T cell receptor beta chain was sequenced within a study of cytomegalovirus exposure and HLA in healthy donors. Study-level points and caveats: Later analysis suggested links between common viral pathogens and several top significant clusters.

Germline V lookup: CDR1 SGHVS, CDR2 FQNEAQ. The V end was cut by 5 bases, the J end by 3 bases, with 10 bases between. The CDR3 has 14 residues. The PCR had 60 Vbeta and 13 Jbeta primers. Data came from immunoSEQ multiplex PCR; TCRdb stores just in-frame clones and leaves some out. The sample carries about 130,000 clones, over 50% recorded once. A note on this clone: Its antigen remains unidentified.

Samples came from healthy bone marrow donors. V gene TRBV7-8 combines with J gene TRBJ1-4; D uncertain. Sequences were obtained from PBMCs. The origin of this receptor is a human donor in good health. This CDR3 is CASSPLRSNEKLFF. The CDR3 DNA is TGTGCCAGCAGCCCCCTCCGTTCTAATGAAAAACTGTTTTTT.